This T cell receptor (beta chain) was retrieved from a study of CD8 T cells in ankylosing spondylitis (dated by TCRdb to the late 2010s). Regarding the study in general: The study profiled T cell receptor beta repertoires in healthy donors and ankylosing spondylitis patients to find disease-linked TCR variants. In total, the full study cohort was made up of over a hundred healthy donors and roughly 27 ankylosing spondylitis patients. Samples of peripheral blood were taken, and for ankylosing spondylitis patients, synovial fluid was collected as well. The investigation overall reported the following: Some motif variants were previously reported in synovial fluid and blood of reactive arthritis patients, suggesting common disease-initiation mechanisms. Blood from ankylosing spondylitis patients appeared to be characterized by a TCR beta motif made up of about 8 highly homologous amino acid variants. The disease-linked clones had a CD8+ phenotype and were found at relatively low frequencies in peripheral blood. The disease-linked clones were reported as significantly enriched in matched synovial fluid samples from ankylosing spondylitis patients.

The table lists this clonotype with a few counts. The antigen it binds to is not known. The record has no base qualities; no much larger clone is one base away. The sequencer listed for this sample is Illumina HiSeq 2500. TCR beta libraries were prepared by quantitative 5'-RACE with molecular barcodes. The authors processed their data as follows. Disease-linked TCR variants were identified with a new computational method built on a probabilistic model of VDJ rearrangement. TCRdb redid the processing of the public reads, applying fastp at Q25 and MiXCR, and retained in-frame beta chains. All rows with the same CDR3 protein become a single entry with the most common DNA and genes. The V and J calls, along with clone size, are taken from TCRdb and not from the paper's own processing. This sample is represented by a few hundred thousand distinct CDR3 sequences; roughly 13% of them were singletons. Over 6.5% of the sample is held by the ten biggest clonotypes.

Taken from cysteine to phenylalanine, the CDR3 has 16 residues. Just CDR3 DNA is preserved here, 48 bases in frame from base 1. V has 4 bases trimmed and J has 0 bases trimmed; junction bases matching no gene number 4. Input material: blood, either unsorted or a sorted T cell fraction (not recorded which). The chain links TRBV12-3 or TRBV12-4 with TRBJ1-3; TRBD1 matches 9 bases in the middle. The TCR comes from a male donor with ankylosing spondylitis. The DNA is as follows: TGTGCCAGCAGTTCTAGGGGACAGGGCTCTGGAAACACCATATATTTT. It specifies CASSSRGQGSGNTIYF.